Below, 9 T cell receptor beta chains from the same sample are listed, as sequenced in a study of T cell clonality in common variable immunodeficiency. Study-wide points: Common variable immunodeficiency TCR beta sequences reportedly had fewer deletions and N-nucleotide insertions.

Profiled with immunoSEQ multiplex PCR; TCRdb holds only in-frame clones, not every one. The sample shows 32,000 or so clones, no singletons; the ten largest hold less than 8%. The antigens of these receptors remain unknown. The sample comprised peripheral blood mononuclear cells. The receptors come from a human donor with common variable immunodeficiency.

Many counts were recorded for this clone. The CDR3 end falls 3 residues outside the read, so it is completed with the germline J gene. The gene calls are TRBV11-2 and TRBJ2-2, with a possible D match to TRBD2 (6 bases). Trimming left V 6 bases short and J 5 bases short, with 10 bases between. The CDR3 contains 13 residues. CDR1 is SGHAT, CDR2 FQNNGV, per germline. The part of the CDR3 DNA that was read is TGTGCCAGCAGTTCCGGGGGAACCGGGGAG. Translated: CASSSGGTGE. The entire CDR3 sequence reads CASSSGGTGELFF.

In this sample, this clone turned up a few times. The read finishes 3 residues shy of the CDR3 end, and the germline J gene is used to complete it. J is TRBJ1-6 and V is TRBV6-1; 9 bases align to TRBD1. The CDR3 sequence is 14 residues long. The germline V gene has CDR1 MNHNS and CDR2 SASEGT. J gave up 10 bases and V 4 bases, and 5 bases lay outside the gene matches. The CDR3 region is CASSGGQGLSPLHF. CDR3 DNA (partial): TGTGCCAGCAGTGGGGGACAGGGCCTCTCACCC.

For this clone: The CDR3 end falls 3 residues outside the read, so it is completed with the germline J gene. The rearrangement joins TRBV18 to TRBJ1-2, with 8 bases that match TRBD1. V trimming: 3 bases; J trimming: 6 bases; junction bases outside the gene matches: 6. Germline CDR1 KGHSH, CDR2 LQKENI. CDR3 length: 14 residues. The chain's CDR3 is CASSPMDRADGYTF. CDR3 DNA, as far as it was read: TGTGCCAGCTCACCTATGGACAGGGCAGATGGC.

This clone was seen more than once but under ten times. The read gets to within 3 residues of the CDR3 end, and the germline J gene fills in the rest. The chain links TRBV5-1 to TRBJ2-1, with 7 bases fitting TRBD2. This CDR3 region has 16 residues. J lost 5 bases, V lost 4 bases, and 12 bases had no gene match. Germline V gene lookup returns CDR1 SGHRS and CDR2 YFSETQ. CDR3 DNA, as far as it was read: TGCGCCAGCAGCCTATCACTAGCGTTGGGGAACAATGAG. The encoded protein is CASSLSLALGNNE. The whole CDR3 protein reads CASSLSLALGNNEQFF. The full variable domain, completed using reference TRBV5-1 and TRBJ2-1, is KAGVTQTPRYLIKTRGQQVTLSCSPISGHRSVSWYQQTPGQGLQFLFEYFSETQRNKGNFPGRFSGRQFSNSRSEMNVSTLELGDSALYLCASSLSLALGNNEQFFGPGTRLTVL.

This clone was detected a few times. The CDR3 extends 3 residues past the end of the read, so its final part is completed from the germline J gene. The chain is built from TRBV18 and TRBJ1-1, with a tentative D call TRBD1 (6 bases). The V and J ends lost 5 bases and 6 bases respectively, with 13 bases between them. Germline-derived CDR1 and CDR2 are KGHSH and LQKENI. This CDR3 has 13 amino acids. CDR3 DNA (partial): TGTGCCAGCTCATCCACAGGGAAGGCTGAA. Translated, it gives CASSSTGKAE. The whole CDR3 sequence reads CASSSTGKAEAFF.

This clone was counted at least ten times. The read ends 3 residues shy of where the CDR3 ends; the end is completed using the germline J gene. The chain combines TRBV5-1 with TRBJ1-1, with a tentative D call TRBD1 (5 bases). There are 17 residues in the CDR3. V dropped 0 bases and J dropped 4 bases, with 19 bases sitting between them. Germline V gives CDR1 SGHRS, CDR2 YFSETQ. The CDR3 region is CASSLEAGGPGGTEAFF. The sequenced part of the CDR3 DNA is TGCGCCAGCAGCTTGGAGGCAGGCGGGCCGGGGGGCACTGAA.

This clone was observed many times. Coverage ceases 3 residues before the CDR3 finishes, and the germline J gene fills in the end. V usage is TRBV29-1 and J usage is TRBJ2-3; TRBD2 matches 10 bases. The CDR3 contains 13 residues. CDR1 is SQVTM, CDR2 ANQGSEA, per germline. Germline trimming cut 5 bases from V and 4 bases from J; bases unmatched to any gene: 3. The covered CDR3 bases are TGCAGCGTTTCTAGCGGGGGATCAGATACG. Translating it yields CSVSSGGSDT. The full CDR3 sequence reads CSVSSGGSDTQYF.

Ten or more counts support this clone. The missing CDR3 end, 3 residues past where the read stops, is filled in from the germline J gene. V usage is TRBV10-3 and J usage is TRBJ2-5; 7 nucleotides align to TRBD1. The CDR3 is 12 residues long. Germline loops: CDR1 ENHRY, CDR2 SYGVKD. With 5 bases clipped from V and 5 bases from J, the junction kept 2 bases outside the gene matches. Here the CDR3 reads CAISRGLETQYF. Incomplete CDR3 DNA: TGTGCCATCAGTAGGGGGCTTGAGACC.

Worth noting for this clone: From the germline J gene comes the end of the CDR3, since the read stops 3 residues before it. The V call is TRBV7-3, the J call TRBJ2-3; the D gene is possibly TRBD1 (6 bases). The length of the CDR3 is 16 residues. Germline V gene data show CDR1 as SGHTA and CDR2 as FQGTGA. The germline V and J ends were trimmed by 2 bases and 6 bases, with 18 bases remaining between them. Partial CDR3 DNA: TGTGCCAGCAGCTTAGTCCTGGGACAAGCGCTCGATACG. Residues: CASSLVLGQALDT. The entire CDR3 protein reads CASSLVLGQALDTQYF.